The 22 T cell receptor beta chains below come from one sample, sequenced in a study of a mutant IDH1 vaccine in newly diagnosed glioma. These receptors' antigens are unknown. Assay used: immunoSEQ multiplex PCR; TCRdb lists only in-frame clones, some missing. The sample has 55,000 to 70,000 clones, 89% seen once; the top ten hold under 2%. Specified time point: week 11, during vaccination. Doses of 300 ug of mutant IDH1 20-mer peptide were given with topical imiquimod. Here the sequenced sample was PBMCs, taken from a glioma patient whose treatment included an IDH1 peptide vaccine. Every receptor here comes from a man aged 40-49 years with glioma.

The chain links TRBV18 to TRBJ2-1; D ambiguous. CDR1 KGHSH and CDR2 LQKENI come from the germline V gene. Between the trimmed V and J ends, which lost 4 bases and 0 bases, there was a span of 7 bases. This CDR3 spans 14 amino acids. CDR3 in amino acids: CASSLPSSYNEQFF. In nucleotides, the CDR3 is TGTGCCAGCTCACTACCTAGCTCCTACAATGAGCAGTTCTTC.

The genes are TRBV19 and TRBJ1-2; D perhaps matches TRBD1 (6 bases). The CDR3 has 13 amino acids. Deletions cut 7 bases from V and 5 bases from J, with 14 bases between. Germline V CDR1 and CDR2: LNHDA, SQIVND (reference sequence). The CDR3 coding sequence is TGTGCCAGTACCCCCGGGGGCCGGTATGGCTACACCTTC. It yields the protein CASTPGGRYGYTF.

A note on this clone: The sample holds other DNA sequences that translate to the same CDR3. This sequence joins TRBV19 and TRBJ2-3, with TRBD2 identical over 13 bases. The CDR3 runs to 17 residues. Per the germline V gene, CDR1 is LNHDA and CDR2 is SQIVND (reference sequence). Trimming took 5 bases from V and 0 from J; bases not matched to a gene: 5. DNA of the CDR3: TGTGCCAGTAGTCTCCGGACTAGCGGGAGTAGCACAGATACGCAGTATTTT. This codes for CASSLRTSGSSTDTQYF.

V usage is TRBV7-2 and J usage is TRBJ2-3; tentative D call: TRBD2 (6 bases). The CDR3 consists of 17 residues. V lost 5 bases and J lost 2, with 20 bases in between. Per the germline V gene, CDR1 is SGHTA and CDR2 is FQGNSA. Written as DNA, the CDR3 is TGTGCCAGCAGCGCCAGATCGGCTCGGGACTTCACAGATACGCAGTATTTT. This translates into CASSARSARDFTDTQYF.

The J gene is TRBJ1-1, the V gene TRBV9, with D hard to call. V dropped 4 bases and J dropped 3 bases, with 22 bases sitting between them. The CDR3 spans 17 residues. CDR1 and CDR2 (germline): SGDLS, YYNGEE. In DNA form, the CDR3 reads TGTGCCAGCAGCCCCTGGACGGGTATGATTGGGGACACTGAAGCTTTCTTT. This encodes CASSPWTGMIGDTEAFF.

This sequence joins TRBV5-6 and TRBJ2-7; 12 bases fit TRBD2. J gave up 10 bases and V 1 base, and 9 bases lay outside the gene matches. Germline loops: CDR1 SGHDT, CDR2 YYEEEE. The CDR3 has 15 residues. The CDR3 region is CASSLRLAGVMAQYF. The DNA of the CDR3 is TGTGCCAGCAGCTTGCGACTAGCGGGAGTTATGGCCCAGTACTTC.

V usage is TRBV2 and J usage is TRBJ2-1; TRBD1 aligns across 9 bases. This CDR3 is 14 amino acids long. After removal of 5 bases from V and 7 bases from J, the junction contained 6 bases not matched to a gene. CDR1 SNHLY and CDR2 FYNNEI come from the germline V gene. The CDR3 DNA reads as TGTGCCAGCAGTAGACGGGACAGGGTAAATGAGCAGTTCTTC. Its translation is CASSRRDRVNEQFF.

The chain is built from TRBV5-6 and TRBJ1-2, with TRBD1 identical over 10 bases. The CDR3 consists of 16 residues. CDR1 is SGHDT and CDR2 is YYEEEE in the germline V gene. V shed 3 bases, J shed 7 bases, and the junction held 12 bases outside the gene matches. CDR3 residues: CASSSYPDRGGGGYTF. Here the CDR3 DNA reads TGTGCCAGCAGCTCTTACCCGGACAGGGGGGGTGGTGGCTACACCTTC.

The gene calls are TRBV18 and TRBJ2-1; D is ambiguous. The CDR3 length is 13 residues. Germline V gives CDR1 KGHSH, CDR2 LQKENI. V shed 0 bases and J shed 5 bases, with 5 bases lying between them. This CDR3 reads CASSPPSDNEQFF. Here the CDR3 DNA reads TGTGCCAGCTCACCACCGTCAGACAATGAGCAGTTCTTC.

The chain uses TRBV30 and TRBJ1-1; 7 positions agree with TRBD1. The CDR3 is 13 amino acids. The V and J ends lost 4 bases and 1 base, in that order; junction bases with no gene match: 3. Germline assignment: CDR1 GTSNPN and CDR2 SVGIG (reference sequence). The CDR3 protein is CAWMSGGNTEAFF. The CDR3 coding sequence is TGTGCCTGGATGTCAGGGGGGAACACTGAAGCTTTCTTT.

This clone was seen a few times. The chain joins TRBV9 to TRBJ2-7; D possibly uses TRBD1 or TRBD2 (5 bases each). This CDR3 region has 13 residues. Trimming removed 0 bases at V and 7 bases at J, with 11 bases between. CDR1 and CDR2 from the germline V gene are SGDLS and YYNGEE. The CDR3 protein is CASSVGGTGEQYF. Written as DNA, the CDR3 is TGTGCCAGCAGCGTAGGGGGGACGGGAGAGCAGTACTTC.

The rearrangement uses TRBV28 and TRBJ2-7; 11 bases line up with TRBD2. Germline loops: CDR1 MDHEN, CDR2 SYDVKM. This CDR3 spans 17 amino acids. Trimming took 4 bases from V and 8 from J; bases not matched to a gene: 16. The CDR3 reads CASSSIAGGPGLSKQYF. Written as DNA, the CDR3 is TGTGCCAGCAGTTCCATAGCGGGAGGGCCGGGGTTGAGCAAGCAGTACTTC.

This clone has a single count. It may be a read error: a sequence one base away is much more abundant. Other DNA sequences from this sample encode an identical CDR3 as well. V is TRBV6-1 and J is TRBJ2-3; 7 bases are shared with TRBD2. CDR1 is MNHNS, CDR2 SASEGT, per germline. The CDR3 extends over 14 amino acids. CDR3 protein: CASSDSGRVDTQYF. The CDR3 nucleotides are TGTGCCAGCAGTGATAGTGGGAGGGTGGATACGCAATATTTT.

The V call is TRBV7-2, the J call TRBJ2-1; no firm D call. The CDR3 loop spans 14 amino acids. The germline V gene encodes CDR1 SGHTA and CDR2 FQGNSA. Trimming took off 2 bases at V and 5 bases at J, with 10 bases between the two ends. Here the CDR3 DNA reads TGTGCCAGCAGCTTAATCGGAGTTAACAATGAGCAGTTCTTC. It yields the protein CASSLIGVNNEQFF.

The V and J genes are TRBV4-1 and TRBJ2-5, with unresolved D. The V end was cut by 4 bases, the J end by 1 base, with 10 bases between. The CDR3 sequence is 14 residues long. From germline, CDR1 is MGHRA and CDR2 YSYEKL. Here the CDR3 reads CASSRGDIQETQYF. The CDR3 nucleotides are TGCGCCAGCAGCCGAGGAGACATCCAAGAGACCCAGTACTTC.

This clone was observed a few times. This chain joins TRBV19 and TRBJ1-5, with TRBD1 identical over 9 bases. The CDR3 totals 14 residues. Germline V gene sequence: CDR1 LNHDA, CDR2 SQIVND (reference sequence). V shed 1 base, J shed 7 bases, and the junction held 2 bases outside the gene matches. This chain's CDR3 is CASSIGGQGQPQHF. The CDR3 DNA reads as TGTGCCAGTAGTATAGGGGGACAGGGCCAGCCCCAGCATTTT. Drawing the rest from reference TRBV19 and TRBJ1-5, the complete variable domain is DGGITQSPKYLFRKEGQNVTLSCEQNLNHDAMYWYRQDPGQGLRLIYYSQIVNDFQKGDIAEGYSVSREKKESFPLTVTSAQKNPTAFYLCASSIGGQGQPQHFGDGTRLSIL.

The chain employs TRBV7-6 and TRBJ1-6; TRBD1 might be the D (5 bases). CDR1 is SGHVS and CDR2 is FNYEAQ in the germline V gene. This CDR3 spans 17 amino acids. The V and J ends lost 5 bases and 9 bases respectively, with 23 bases between them. As DNA, the CDR3 is TGTGCCAGCAGCACCCAGCTACAGGATTGGGTAAGTTCACCCCTCCACTTT. Protein product: CASSTQLQDWVSSPLHF. The variable domain in full, completed from reference TRBV7-6 and TRBJ1-6, reads GAGVSQSPRYKVTKRGQDVALRCDPISGHVSLYWYRQALGQGPEFLTYFNYEAQQDKSGLPNDRFSAERPEGSISTLTIQRTEQRDSAMYRCASSTQLQDWVSSPLHFGNGTRLTVT.

This chain joins TRBV27 and TRBJ2-6; D is uncertain. V lost 5 bases and J 1 base, leaving 18 bases between the germline ends. Germline-derived CDR1 and CDR2 are MNHEY and SMNVEV (reference sequence). There are 18 residues in the CDR3. The CDR3 DNA reads as TGTGCCAGCAGTCCGAACGTCGGGCAGAATTCTGGGGCCAACGTCCTGACTTTC. Protein: CASSPNVGQNSGANVLTF.

This CDR3 reads CASSIGWDSLYEQYF. CDR3 nucleotides: TGTGCCAGTAGTATAGGTTGGGACAGCCTTTACGAGCAGTACTTC. V usage is TRBV19 and J usage is TRBJ2-7, with 7 bases matching TRBD1. The CDR3 is 15 residues long. Germline assignment: CDR1 LNHDA and CDR2 SQIVND (reference sequence). V lost 1 base, J lost 4 bases, and 7 bases stayed unmatched.

The chain couples TRBV7-3 to TRBJ1-3, with no clear D. Between the trimmed V and J ends, which lost 4 bases and 3 bases, there was a span of 7 bases. CDR3 length: 13 residues. CDR1 is SGHTA and CDR2 is FQGTGA in the germline V gene. This CDR3 reads CASSSGLGNTIYF. The CDR3 DNA reads as TGTGCCAGCAGCTCCGGGCTTGGAAACACCATATATTTT.

This rearrangement joins TRBV4-1 to TRBJ1-5, with D unclear. The germline CDR1 and CDR2 sequences are MGHRA and YSYEKL. Deletions cut 0 bases from V and 0 bases from J, with 12 bases between. CDR3 size: 17 residues. DNA for the CDR3: TGCGCCAGCAGCCAAGAGACGGCTGGGTATAGCAATCAGCCCCAGCATTTT. It specifies CASSQETAGYSNQPQHF.

The chain combines TRBV2 with TRBJ2-5; tentatively, D is TRBD2 (6 bases). Germline V lookup: CDR1 SNHLY, CDR2 FYNNEI. This CDR3 has 14 amino acids. The ends were cut back, 6 bases at V and 5 bases at J, with 16 bases in the middle. CDR3 coding DNA: TGTGCCAGCAGCCGGGACTCCGTCGCGGAGACCCAGTACTTC. This sequence encodes CASSRDSVAETQYF.